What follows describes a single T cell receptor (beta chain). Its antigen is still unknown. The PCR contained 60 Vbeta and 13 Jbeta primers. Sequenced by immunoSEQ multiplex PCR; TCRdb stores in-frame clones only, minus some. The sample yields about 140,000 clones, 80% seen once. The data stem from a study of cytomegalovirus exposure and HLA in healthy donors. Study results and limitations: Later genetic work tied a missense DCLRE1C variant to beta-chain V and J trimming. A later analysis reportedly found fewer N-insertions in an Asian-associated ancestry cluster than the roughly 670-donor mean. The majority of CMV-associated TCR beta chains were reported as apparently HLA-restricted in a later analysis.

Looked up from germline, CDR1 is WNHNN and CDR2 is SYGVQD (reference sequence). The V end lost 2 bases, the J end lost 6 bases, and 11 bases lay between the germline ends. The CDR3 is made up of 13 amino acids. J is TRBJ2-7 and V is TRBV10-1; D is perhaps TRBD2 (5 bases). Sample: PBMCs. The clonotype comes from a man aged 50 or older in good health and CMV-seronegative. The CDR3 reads CASSEQTEGEQYF. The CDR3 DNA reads TGCGCCAGCAGTGAGCAAACAGAGGGCGAGCAGTACTTC.